A single sample gave rise to the 20 T cell receptor beta chains below, sequenced in a study of cytomegalovirus exposure and HLA in healthy donors. Profiled with immunoSEQ multiplex PCR; TCRdb holds only in-frame clones, not every one. The sample yields fewer than 200,000 clones, approximately 89% seen once. The sequenced sample was PBMCs. The receptors were gathered from a man aged 18 to 30 in good health and CMV-seropositive.

The genes are TRBV6-5 and TRBJ2-2; 7 positions match TRBD2. The germline V gene encodes CDR1 MNHEY and CDR2 SVGAGI. Trimming removed 6 bases from V and 6 bases from J; junction bases left unmatched: 10. CDR3 length: 15 amino acids. The CDR3 DNA sequence: TGTGCCAGCAGCCGCGGGACTACCAACGCCGGGGAGCTGTTTTTT. Translating gives CASSRGTTNAGELFF.

The chain has TRBV5-4 and TRBJ1-2, with D hard to call. CDR1 is SGHNT and CDR2 is YYREEE in the germline V gene (reference sequence). This CDR3 contains 14 residues. The V gene lost 5 bases and the J gene lost 6 bases, with 17 bases spanning the gap. The CDR3 reads CASSSKLTENGYTF. The CDR3 region has the DNA TGTGCCAGCAGTTCAAAATTAACAGAAAATGGCTACACCTTC. The full variable domain, rest sourced from reference TRBV5-4 and TRBJ1-2, is ETGVTQSPTHLIKTRGQQVTLRCSSQSGHNTVSWYQQALGQGPQFIFQYYREEENGRGNFPPRFSGLQFPNYSSELNVNALELDDSALYLCASSSKLTENGYTFGSGTRLTVV.

V usage is TRBV4-2 and J usage is TRBJ1-5, with 7 positions matching TRBD1. Germline V lookup: CDR1 LGHNA, CDR2 YNFKEQ. The CDR3 has 16 residues. The V gene end was trimmed by 3 bases and the J gene end by 3 bases; junction bases not matched to a gene: 8. The CDR3 DNA is TGTGCCAGCAGCCATTTCGGACAGGACAACAATCAGCCCCAGCATTTT. This encodes CASSHFGQDNNQPQHF.

The chain is built from TRBV9 and TRBJ2-3; 8 bases fit TRBD1. V was clipped by 0 bases and J by 12 bases; unmatched bases: 3. The CDR3 runs to 12 residues. In germline, CDR1 is SGDLS, CDR2 YYNGEE. CDR3: CASSVDGTGQYF. CDR3 DNA sequence: TGTGCCAGCAGCGTAGATGGGACAGGCCAGTATTTT.

The V call is TRBV5-1, the J call TRBJ2-1; D is possibly TRBD2 (7 bases). The CDR3 has 16 residues. Germline CDR1 is SGHRS and CDR2 is YFSETQ. The V end was cut by 4 bases, the J end by 4 bases, with 18 bases between. The CDR3 here is CASSPRGGGGYNEQFF. The CDR3 DNA reads as TGCGCCAGCAGCCCACGAGGAGGGGGGGGATACAATGAGCAGTTCTTC.

This chain uses TRBV9 with TRBJ1-2; 8 bases fit TRBD1. Trimming cost V 3 bases and J 6 bases; bases outside gene matches: 7. The germline V gene encodes CDR1 SGDLS and CDR2 YYNGEE. This CDR3 region has 14 residues. The CDR3 sequence: CASSATTGADGYTF. CDR3 nucleotides: TGTGCCAGCAGCGCGACGACAGGGGCGGATGGCTACACCTTC.

V is TRBV7-2 and J is TRBJ1-2; D uncertain. The germline V gene encodes CDR1 SGHTA and CDR2 FQGNSA. The CDR3 runs 13 residues. Trimming shortened V by 3 bases and J by 8 bases, and 13 bases separated the two germline ends. This CDR3 is CASSFPLGRGYTF. CDR3 DNA: TGTGCCAGCAGCTTCCCCCTTGGGCGCGGCTACACCTTC.

This clone appeared a single time. The chain links TRBV20-1 to TRBJ2-3, with D perhaps matching TRBD1 (5 bases). This CDR3 is built from 11 residues. V shed 7 bases and J shed 4 bases, with 9 bases lying between them. Germline V gene lookup returns CDR1 DFQATT and CDR2 SNEGSKA (reference sequence). DNA of the CDR3: TGCAGTGGGACACGAGCAGATACGCAGTATTTT. This translates into CSGTRADTQYF.

V gene TRBV6-4 combines with J gene TRBJ1-1; TRBD1 matches at 8 bases. Per the germline V gene, CDR1 is MRHNA and CDR2 is SNTAGT. J lost 6 bases, V lost 6 bases, and 9 bases had no gene match. The CDR3 is 14 residues long. DNA of the CDR3: TGTGCCAGCAGCGAGAGGTCAGGGGGCCCTGAAGCTTTCTTT. Residues: CASSERSGGPEAFF.

The chain recombines TRBV5-1 with TRBJ2-3, with D unresolved. V was trimmed by 4 bases and J by 2 bases, leaving 8 bases between them. This CDR3 has 13 amino acids. CDR1 is SGHRS, CDR2 YFSETQ, per germline. CDR3: CASSRVPTDTQYF. DNA of the CDR3: TGCGCCAGCAGCCGAGTTCCCACAGATACGCAGTATTTT.

The rearrangement joins TRBV18 to TRBJ2-2, with D tentatively TRBD1 (5 bases). With 3 bases removed from V and 4 bases from J, the gap between germline ends came to 9 bases. This CDR3 spans 14 amino acids. Germline CDR1 KGHSH, CDR2 LQKENI. CDR3 sequence reads: CASSPTEITGELFF. The CDR3 nucleotides are TGTGCCAGCTCACCGACAGAGATCACCGGGGAGCTGTTTTTT.

V is TRBV6-6 and J is TRBJ1-5; perhaps TRBD1 as D (5 bases). The ends were cut back, 2 bases at V and 4 bases at J, with 9 bases in the middle. CDR1 and CDR2 from the germline V gene are MNHNY and SVGAGI (reference sequence). This CDR3 comprises 14 residues. The CDR3 sequence: CASSYQGSNQPQHF. The CDR3 bases are TGTGCCAGCAGTTACCAGGGTAGTAATCAGCCCCAGCATTTT.

The rearrangement joins TRBV5-1 to TRBJ2-3; 9 nucleotides line up with TRBD2. Looked up from germline, CDR1 is SGHRS and CDR2 is YFSETQ. This CDR3 contains 17 residues. V was pared by 2 bases and J by 2 bases, with 9 bases of the junction left unmatched. The CDR3 sequence: CASSLSFTSGFTDTQYF. CDR3 sequence (DNA): TGCGCCAGCAGCTTATCTTTTACTAGCGGGTTCACAGATACGCAGTATTTT.

The chain recombines TRBV6-4 with TRBJ2-1; 12 bases fit TRBD1. The CDR3 totals 16 residues. J was trimmed by 8 bases and V by 0 bases; bases with no gene match: 5. CDR1 MRHNA and CDR2 SNTAGT come from the germline V gene. The CDR3, as DNA: TGTGCCAGCAGTGACTCCGAAGGGACAGGGGGCGATGAGCAGTTCTTC. This encodes CASSDSEGTGGDEQFF.

V gene TRBV9 combines with J gene TRBJ2-5; TRBD1 matches at 10 bases. The junction had 17 bases not matched to a gene; V was cut back by 3 bases and J by 6 bases. CDR1 and CDR2 from the germline V gene are SGDLS and YYNGEE. The CDR3 sequence is 18 residues long. In DNA form, the CDR3 reads TGTGCCAGCAGCGCCGGGGACAGGGGCATATCGCGGAAGAAGACCCAGTACTTC. This encodes CASSAGDRGISRKKTQYF.

Only one count was recorded for this clone. The V and J genes are TRBV6-5 and TRBJ2-4; D is unclear. V was pared by 0 bases and J by 8 bases, with 14 bases between. The CDR3 loop spans 15 amino acids. From germline, CDR1 is MNHEY and CDR2 SVGAGI. CDR3 nucleotides: TGTGCCAGCAGTTACTCGATCTTCACTGAGGACATTCAGTACTTC. Translated, it gives CASSYSIFTEDIQYF.

This chain uses TRBV5-1 with TRBJ1-1; a weak D match, TRBD1 (5 bases). Trimming shortened V by 6 bases and J by 3 bases, and 12 bases separated the two germline ends. This CDR3 is built from 13 residues. CDR1 is SGHRS, CDR2 YFSETQ, per germline. The CDR3 sequence is CASNTAGDTEAFF. The CDR3, as DNA: TGCGCCAGCAACACAGCGGGGGACACTGAAGCTTTCTTT.

J is TRBJ1-3 and V is TRBV1; the D call in the table, TRBD1, was not verified against the DNA. TRBV1 is noted as a pseudogene. This CDR3 is 17 amino acids long. The CDR3 is CTSSQQRTKRSGNTIYF. Written as DNA, the CDR3 is TGCACCAGCAGCCAACAGAGGACAAAAAGGTCTGGAAACACCATATATTTT.

The chain employs TRBV13 and TRBJ2-4; the D is unclear. Trimming shortened V by 1 base and J by 4 bases, and 5 bases separated the two germline ends. This CDR3 contains 13 residues. Germline CDR1 reads PRHDT; CDR2 reads FYEKMQ (reference sequence). CDR3 sequence reads: CASSLDSKNIQYF. The CDR3 DNA reads as TGTGCCAGCAGCTTAGACAGTAAAAACATTCAGTACTTC.

V is TRBV11-2 and J is TRBJ2-5; 13 bases agree with TRBD2. This CDR3 region has 16 residues. V lost 5 bases to trimming and J lost 5 bases; unmatched junction nucleotides: 8. The V gene's germline CDR1 is SGHAT and CDR2 FQNNGV. The CDR3 sequence is CASSLRLAGGLETQYF. For the CDR3, the DNA is TGTGCCAGCAGCCTGCGACTAGCGGGGGGACTGGAGACCCAGTACTTC.